This T cell receptor (beta chain) was obtained from a study of patients and donors after allogeneic stem cell transplantation. TCRdb re-analysed the RT-PCR reads in MiXCR, keeping a single row per CDR3 protein. The sample yields under 200,000 distinct CDR3 sequences, approximately 25% seen once. This CDR3 spans 14 amino acids. The germline V gene has CDR1 SGHRS and CDR2 YFSETQ. The germline V and J ends were trimmed by 0 bases and 3 bases, with 8 bases remaining between them. This TCR was recovered from a human donor who was either an allogeneic HSCT recipient or a stem cell or donor lymphocyte infusion donor (not recorded which). It is not recorded whose cells these are; they may come from a transplant donor. The chain combines TRBV5-1 with TRBJ2-3; D unclear. The sequencing input was blood, either unsorted or a sorted T cell fraction (not recorded which). As DNA, the CDR3 is TGCGCCAGCAGCTTGGTACAGTCAACAGATACGCAGTATTTT. Protein: CASSLVQSTDTQYF.